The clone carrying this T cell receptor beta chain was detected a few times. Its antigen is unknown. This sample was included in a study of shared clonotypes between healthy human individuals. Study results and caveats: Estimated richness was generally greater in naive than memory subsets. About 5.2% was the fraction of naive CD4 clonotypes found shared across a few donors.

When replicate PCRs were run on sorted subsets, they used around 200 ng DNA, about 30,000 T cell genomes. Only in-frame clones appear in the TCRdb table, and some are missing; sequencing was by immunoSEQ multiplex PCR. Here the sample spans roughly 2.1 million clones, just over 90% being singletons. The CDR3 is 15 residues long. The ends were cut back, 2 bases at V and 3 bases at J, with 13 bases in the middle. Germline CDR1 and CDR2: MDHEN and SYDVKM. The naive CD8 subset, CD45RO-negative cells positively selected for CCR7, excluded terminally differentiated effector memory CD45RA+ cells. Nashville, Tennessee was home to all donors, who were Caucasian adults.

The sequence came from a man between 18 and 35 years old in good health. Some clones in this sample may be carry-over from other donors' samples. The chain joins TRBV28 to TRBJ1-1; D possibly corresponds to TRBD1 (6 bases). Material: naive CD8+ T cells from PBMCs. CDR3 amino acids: CASSLNWQGYTEAFF. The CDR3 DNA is TGTGCCAGCAGTTTAAATTGGCAGGGGTACACTGAAGCTTTCTTT.